These 15 T cell receptor beta chains originate from one sample sequenced in a study of OX40 agonist ivuxolimab in advanced cancers. Sequencing used immunoSEQ multiplex PCR; TCRdb keeps in-frame clones, though not all of them. The table records roughly 58,000 clones, roughly nine tenths of them present only once. The specimen comprised CD4+ or CD8+ T cells sorted from blood, sampled in a trial of the OX40 agonist ivuxolimab. The receptors derive from an adult with an advanced solid tumor such as melanoma, head and neck, liver or kidney cancer.

The rearrangement joins TRBV2 to TRBJ2-3; no clear D. With 8 bases removed from V and 2 bases from J, the gap between germline ends came to 5 bases. The CDR3 contains 11 residues. Germline CDR1 is SNHLY and CDR2 is FYNNEI. CDR3 in DNA: TGTGCCAGCTTCCACACAGATACGCAGTATTTT. It translates to CASFHTDTQYF. Full variable domain (remainder filled in from reference TRBV2 and TRBJ2-3): EPEVTQTPSHQVTQMGQEVILRCVPISNHLYFYWYRQILGQKVEFLVSFYNNEISEKSEIFDDQFSVERPDGSNFTLKIRSTKLEDSAMYFCASFHTDTQYFGPGTRLTVL.

In nucleotides, the CDR3 is TGTGCCAGTTATGGGACAGGGGGCCTCTCTGGGGCCAACGTCCTGACTTTC. Protein sequence: CASYGTGGLSGANVLTF. This chain connects TRBV28 to TRBJ2-6; TRBD1 aligns across 12 bases. Germline assignment: CDR1 MDHEN and CDR2 SYDVKM. Trimming cost V 9 bases and J 0 bases; bases outside gene matches: 6. CDR3 size: 17 residues.

This chain uses TRBV5-1 with TRBJ2-1; 8 bases match TRBD1. This CDR3 comprises 14 residues. With 0 bases clipped from V and 9 bases from J, the junction kept 5 bases outside the gene matches. Germline V gene lookup returns CDR1 SGHRS and CDR2 YFSETQ. The CDR3 DNA follows: TGCGCCAGCAGCTTGGACAGGGGGTATGGTGAGCAGTTCTTC. The encoded protein is CASSLDRGYGEQFF. Full variable domain (outside the CDR3, taken from reference TRBV5-1 and TRBJ2-1): KAGVTQTPRYLIKTRGQQVTLSCSPISGHRSVSWYQQTPGQGLQFLFEYFSETQRNKGNFPGRFSGRQFSNSRSEMNVSTLELGDSALYLCASSLDRGYGEQFFGPGTRLTVL.

This chain connects TRBV19 to TRBJ2-5; D uncertain. The CDR3 has 14 amino acids. In germline, CDR1 is LNHDA, CDR2 SQIVND (reference sequence). V was trimmed by 6 bases and J by 4 bases, leaving 15 bases between them. The CDR3 nucleotides are TGTGCCAGTAGCCCCCGGGTCCTCGGAGAGACCCAGTACTTC. Translation gives CASSPRVLGETQYF.

This clone was counted once. V gene TRBV19 combines with J gene TRBJ2-1; 12 bases line up with TRBD2. The CDR3 runs to 16 residues. Looked up from germline, CDR1 is LNHDA and CDR2 is SQIVND (reference sequence). The trim removed 6 bases at V and 4 bases at J, leaving 7 bases unmatched. CDR3 coding DNA: TGTGCCAGTAGGGAGACTAGCGGGGGAATTTACAATGAGCAGTTCTTC. Its translation: CASRETSGGIYNEQFF.

This sequence joins TRBV7-9 and TRBJ2-5; 13 nucleotides line up with TRBD2. Germline CDR1 is SEHNR and CDR2 is FQNEAQ (reference sequence). J was trimmed by 4 bases and V by 5 bases; bases with no gene match: 7. The CDR3 sequence is 16 residues long. The CDR3 nucleotides are TGTGCCAGCAGCCCTCGGACTAGCGGGAGCAGAGAGACCCAGTACTTC. Protein sequence: CASSPRTSGSRETQYF.

V usage is TRBV9 and J usage is TRBJ2-3; 9 positions agree with TRBD2. Germline CDR1 and CDR2: SGDLS and YYNGEE. This CDR3 region has 15 residues. Germline trimming cut 3 bases from V and 3 bases from J; bases unmatched to any gene: 5. The CDR3 reads CASSGRLAGTDTQYF. The DNA for the CDR3 is TGTGCCAGCAGCGGCAGGCTAGCGGGAACAGATACGCAGTATTTT.

This clone was counted once. The junction departs from germline at one end; a sequencing error may be responsible. The genes are TRBV7-7 and TRBJ2-7; D is undetermined. The germline V gene has CDR1 SSHAT and CDR2 FNYEAQ (reference sequence). The CDR3 has 12 amino acids. The DNA for the CDR3 is TGTGCTAGCAGCAACGAGTGGGGTGAGCAGTACTTC. Translated, it gives CASSNEWGEQYF.

The chain uses TRBV5-1 and TRBJ2-1; no firm D call. Trimming took off 4 bases at V and 0 bases at J, with 11 bases between the two ends. Germline-derived CDR1 and CDR2 are SGHRS and YFSETQ. This CDR3 region has 15 residues. CDR3 sequence reads: CASSTQTPSYNEQFF. Written as DNA, the CDR3 is TGCGCCAGCAGCACACAAACCCCCTCCTACAATGAGCAGTTCTTC.

The chain combines TRBV15 with TRBJ1-5, with 8 bases fitting TRBD1. The CDR3 totals 15 residues. After removal of 3 bases from V and 2 bases from J, the junction contained 3 bases not matched to a gene. The germline V gene encodes CDR1 LNHNV and CDR2 YYDKDF (reference sequence). CDR3 DNA sequence: TGTGCCACCAGCAGTGGACAGGGACGCAATCAGCCCCAGCATTTT. Amino acid sequence: CATSSGQGRNQPQHF.

The CDR3, as DNA: TGCGCCAGCAGTGAAGGTCGGGACGGAGCAACTAATGAAAAACTGTTTTTT. It is translated as CASSEGRDGATNEKLFF. The chain recombines TRBV10-1 with TRBJ1-4, with D perhaps matching TRBD1 (5 bases). The germline gives CDR1 WNHNN, CDR2 SYGVQD (reference sequence). The CDR3 covers 17 residues. V lost 3 bases and J lost 0, with 14 bases in between.

The chain uses TRBV21-1 and TRBJ1-4. TRBV21-1 is noted as a pseudogene. This CDR3 region has 12 residues. This CDR3 is CASSKGNEKLFF. The DNA for the CDR3 is TGTGCCAGCAGCAAAGGGAATGAAAAACTGTTTTTT.

The V gene is TRBV15, the J gene TRBJ2-2; 7 nucleotides agree with TRBD2. This CDR3 contains 12 residues. Trimming took 9 bases from V and 7 from J; bases not matched to a gene: 5. Germline CDR1 and CDR2: LNHNV and YYDKDF (reference sequence). The CDR3 sequence is CATSGEGGELFF. In DNA form, the CDR3 reads TGTGCCACTTCGGGGGAGGGCGGGGAGCTGTTTTTT.

The chain employs TRBV28 and TRBJ2-5; possible D gene TRBD2, 7 bases. Germline V lookup: CDR1 MDHEN, CDR2 SYDVKM. Trimming removed 6 bases from V and 4 bases from J, with 15 bases in between. CDR3 length: 14 residues. CDR3 DNA sequence: TGTGCCAGCAGCGGGACACCGGGAGGAGAGACCCAGTACTTC. This sequence encodes CASSGTPGGETQYF.

The chain combines TRBV7-2 with TRBJ2-1; TRBD2 aligns across 13 bases. Germline-derived CDR1 and CDR2 are SGHTA and FQGNSA. Trimming took 5 bases from V and 7 from J; bases not matched to a gene: 5. There are 15 residues in the CDR3. This CDR3 reads CASSLTSGRANEQFF. Written as DNA, the CDR3 is TGTGCCAGCAGCCTAACTAGCGGGAGGGCGAATGAGCAGTTCTTC.